This T cell receptor beta chain originates from a study of cytomegalovirus exposure and HLA in healthy donors. Study findings and constraints: A later analysis reportedly found that, within productive TCRs, an Asian-associated ancestry cluster had fewer N-insertions than the mean observed across the roughly 700 donors. There were some V segments, including TRBV6-2 and TRBV6-3, excluded as indistinguishable.

Use of 60 Vbeta and 13 Jbeta primers characterized the PCR. TCRdb's copy holds only in-frame clones and misses some; the assay was immunoSEQ multiplex PCR. The sample shows about 190,000 clones, roughly 80% of them seen only once. CDR1 is SGHRS and CDR2 is YFSETQ in the germline V gene. This CDR3 spans 12 amino acids. V gave up 4 bases and J gave up 6 bases, with 11 bases separating them. In the case of this clone: Its specificity is not known.

The receptor was derived from a woman between 18 and 29 years old in good health and CMV-seronegative. The chain recombines TRBV5-1 with TRBJ2-7; maybe TRBD1 (6 bases). Sequencing was performed on PBMCs. CDR3 nucleotide sequence: TGCGCCAGCAGCCACGGACAGACCGAGCAGTACTTC. Its translation is CASSHGQTEQYF.